The 6 T cell receptor beta chains given below trace back to one sample, sequenced in a study of blood T cell repertoires in COVID-19. This table comes from immunoSEQ multiplex PCR, and its TCRdb copy is limited to in-frame clones, with some not included. The sample lists some 100,000 clones; 80% were seen once. Sequences were obtained from peripheral blood. These receptors were collected from a human donor in a cohort sampled during active or convalescent COVID-19.

V usage is TRBV3-1 (or the pseudogene TRBV3-2) and J usage is TRBJ2-5; TRBD2 matches 11 bases. The V segment lost 6 bases and the J segment 3 bases; nucleotides outside the gene matches: 6. The germline gives CDR1 LGHDT, CDR2 YNNKEL (reference sequence). This CDR3 has 15 amino acids. This CDR3 is CASSRRLAGKETQYF. CDR3 DNA: TGTGCCAGCAGTCGTCGACTAGCGGGAAAAGAGACCCAGTACTTC.

As concerns this clone: Other DNA sequences of this sample code for an identical CDR3. This sequence joins TRBV19 and TRBJ2-5, with a tentative D call TRBD1 (6 bases). Between the trimmed V and J ends, which lost 6 bases and 2 bases, there was a span of 10 bases. Germline V CDR1 and CDR2: LNHDA, SQIVND (reference sequence). The CDR3 length is 13 residues. CDR3 loop: CASSTGTQETQYF. CDR3 bases: TGTGCCAGTAGCACCGGGACACAAGAGACCCAGTACTTC.

In this sample, this clone turned up a few times. CDR3 region: CASSLGTSRGGEQFF. As DNA, the CDR3 is TGTGCCAGCAGCTTAGGGACTAGCCGGGGGGGTGAGCAGTTCTTC. This sequence joins TRBV5-6 and TRBJ2-1; 9 nucleotides line up with TRBD2. This CDR3 has 15 residues. Germline V gives CDR1 SGHDT, CDR2 YYEEEE. V shed 2 bases and J 9 bases; nucleotides not matched to a gene: 9.

This clone came up a few times. The chain uses TRBV25-1 and TRBJ1-2; 11 nucleotides align to TRBD1. CDR1 is MGHDK and CDR2 is SYGVNS in the germline V gene. This CDR3 spans 16 amino acids. The V and J ends lost 2 bases and 8 bases, in that order; junction bases with no gene match: 10. CDR3: CASSEPHGQGARGYTF. For the CDR3, the DNA is TGTGCCAGCAGTGAACCTCACGGACAGGGGGCTCGGGGCTACACCTTC.

The chain employs TRBV7-8 and TRBJ2-7; D is ambiguous. Germline CDR1 SGHVS, CDR2 FQNEAQ. Between the trimmed V and J ends, which lost 2 bases and 5 bases, there was a span of 10 bases. CDR3 length: 13 amino acids. Written as DNA, the CDR3 is TGTGCCAGCAGCTTATGGCAGGCCCACGAGCAGTACTTC. It is translated as CASSLWQAHEQYF.

This rearrangement joins TRBV5-5 to TRBJ1-6; D uncertain. V was clipped by 4 bases and J by 8 bases, with 4 bases between them. Per germline, CDR1 SGHKS and CDR2 YYEKEE (reference sequence). This CDR3 comprises 11 residues. CDR3 sequence: CASSRDSPLHF. The DNA for the CDR3 is TGTGCCAGCAGCCGGGATTCACCCCTCCACTTT.